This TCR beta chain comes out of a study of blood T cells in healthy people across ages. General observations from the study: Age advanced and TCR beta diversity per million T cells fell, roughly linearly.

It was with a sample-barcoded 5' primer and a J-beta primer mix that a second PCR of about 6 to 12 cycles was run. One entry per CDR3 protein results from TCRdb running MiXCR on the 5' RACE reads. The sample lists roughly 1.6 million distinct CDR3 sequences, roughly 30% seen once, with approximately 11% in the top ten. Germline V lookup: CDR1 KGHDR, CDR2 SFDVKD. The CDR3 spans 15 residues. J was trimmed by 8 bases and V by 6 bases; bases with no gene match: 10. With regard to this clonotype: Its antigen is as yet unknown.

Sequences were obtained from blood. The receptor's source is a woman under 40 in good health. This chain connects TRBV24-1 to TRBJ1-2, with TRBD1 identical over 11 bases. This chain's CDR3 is CATSYTGTGGPGYTF. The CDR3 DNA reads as TGTGCCACCAGTTATACCGGGACAGGGGGACCAGGCTACACCTTC.